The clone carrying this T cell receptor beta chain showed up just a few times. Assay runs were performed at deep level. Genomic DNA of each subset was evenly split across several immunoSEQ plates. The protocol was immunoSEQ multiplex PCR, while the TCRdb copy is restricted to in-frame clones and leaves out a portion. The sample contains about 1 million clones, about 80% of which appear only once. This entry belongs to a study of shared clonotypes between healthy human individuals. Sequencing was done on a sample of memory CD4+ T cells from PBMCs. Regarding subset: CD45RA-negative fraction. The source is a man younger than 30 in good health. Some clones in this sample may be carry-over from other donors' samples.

The CDR3 DNA is TGCGCCAGCAGCTTGGCCTTGAGGGTCGGCACAGATACGCAGTATTTT. Residues: CASSLALRVGTDTQYF. This chain uses TRBV5-1 with TRBJ2-3, with a possible D match to TRBD2 (5 bases). CDR3 length: 16 amino acids. V was shortened by 0 bases and J by 1 base, with 12 bases between the two germline ends. Per the germline V gene, CDR1 is SGHRS and CDR2 is YFSETQ.